This T cell receptor (beta chain) is drawn from a study of radiotherapy plus CTLA-4 blockade in lung cancer. Across the whole study: Disease control reached 31%, with objective responses in approximately 17%. Points from the study as a whole: In blood, early T cell clone dynamics reportedly predicted response best, together with interferon-beta.

This clone has a single count. The antigen is unknown. TCRdb's table, derived via immunoSEQ multiplex PCR, lists solely in-frame clones and lacks some. The sample has 120,000 or so clones, about 77% seen once. CDR1 and CDR2 (germline): SGHVS, FNYEAQ. The CDR3 has 13 residues. V gave up 5 bases and J gave up 2 bases, with 9 bases separating them. The chain employs TRBV7-6 and TRBJ2-5; possibly TRBD1 for D (5 bases). The source material was peripheral blood, sampled from a patient treated with radiotherapy plus ipilimumab. This TCR was sampled from a human donor with non-small cell lung cancer who had a partial response to radiotherapy plus ipilimumab. CDR3 coding DNA: TGTGCCAGCAGCCCTAGACAGCAAGAGACCCAGTACTTC. This sequence encodes CASSPRQQETQYF.